Presented here are 17 T cell receptor beta chains from one specimen sequenced in a study of CD8+ T cells in alopecia areata. In each case, RNA was isolated and then reverse transcribed into cDNA as the sequencing template. This table comes from immunoSEQ multiplex PCR, and its TCRdb copy is limited to in-frame clones, with some not included. The sample consists of some 170,000 clones, around 64% of them appearing once. Here the sequenced sample was CD8+ T cells sorted from blood, taken at week 0. These receptors were obtained from a human donor with alopecia areata.

This sequence joins TRBV13 and TRBJ2-7; 8 nucleotides align to TRBD1. This CDR3 is 13 amino acids long. The trim removed 2 bases at V and 6 bases at J, leaving 3 bases unmatched. Germline V lookup: CDR1 PRHDT, CDR2 FYEKMQ (reference sequence). CDR3 sequence: CASSLTGGGEQYF. In nucleotides, the CDR3 is TGTGCCAGCAGCTTAACAGGGGGTGGCGAGCAGTACTTC.

This clone has just a few counts. The rearrangement links TRBV19 to TRBJ1-1, with D unclear. The CDR3 is 13 amino acids. Trimming removed 5 bases from V and 4 bases from J, with 11 bases in between. CDR1 and CDR2 (germline): LNHDA, SQIVND (reference sequence). The CDR3 sequence: CASSPSSGTEAFF. CDR3 coding DNA: TGTGCCAGTAGTCCCTCGAGTGGCACTGAAGCTTTCTTT.

The chain couples TRBV5-1 to TRBJ2-2, with D perhaps TRBD1 (5 bases). The germline V gene has CDR1 SGHRS and CDR2 YFSETQ. Trimming removed 6 bases from V and 7 bases from J, with 16 bases in between. The CDR3 contains 14 residues. In DNA form, the CDR3 reads TGCGCCAGCAAGCCGAGCAGGGAACTCGGGGAGCTGTTTTTT. It yields the protein CASKPSRELGELFF.

V usage is TRBV4-1 and J usage is TRBJ2-1; 8 nucleotides align to TRBD2. Germline CDR1 is MGHRA and CDR2 is YSYEKL. V lost 0 bases and J lost 5; bases outside the gene matches: 0. This CDR3 is built from 14 residues. The CDR3 is CASSQETSDNEQFF. The CDR3 DNA is TGCGCCAGCAGCCAAGAGACTAGCGACAATGAGCAGTTCTTC.

This chain uses TRBV27 with TRBJ2-7; possible D gene TRBD1, 6 bases. V lost 5 bases and J lost 3, with 14 bases in between. The V gene's germline CDR1 is MNHEY and CDR2 SMNVEV (reference sequence). This CDR3 has 14 residues. CDR3 sequence: CASSQGGQNYEQYF. The CDR3 DNA follows: TGTGCCAGCAGTCAAGGGGGACAAAACTACGAGCAGTACTTC.

This chain joins TRBV7-8 and TRBJ2-7; TRBD1 is a possible D gene (5 bases). This CDR3 is built from 11 residues. Germline lookup yields CDR1 SGHVS and CDR2 FQNEAQ. V shed 1 base and J shed 7 bases, with 5 bases lying between them. The CDR3 nucleotides are TGTGCCAGCAGCTTAGGACAGGAGCAGTACTTC. Amino acid sequence: CASSLGQEQYF.

The chain uses TRBV5-1 and TRBJ1-1, with 7 bases identical to TRBD1. CDR3 length: 15 amino acids. The ends lost 5 bases at V and 3 bases at J; junction bases unmatched: 10. Germline loops: CDR1 SGHRS, CDR2 YFSETQ. The CDR3 DNA sequence: TGCGCCAGCAGTTCCCGACAGGGTAGTGACACTGAAGCTTTCTTT. It specifies CASSSRQGSDTEAFF.

The V gene is TRBV7-8, the J gene TRBJ2-5; 10 bases line up with TRBD2. The trim removed 4 bases at V and 0 bases at J, leaving 5 bases unmatched. The germline V gene has CDR1 SGHVS and CDR2 FQNEAQ. CDR3 size: 16 residues. CDR3 loop: CASSWSGGAYQETQYF. The CDR3 DNA is TGTGCCAGCAGCTGGAGCGGGGGGGCCTACCAAGAGACCCAGTACTTC.

The chain couples TRBV4-2 to TRBJ1-2; D uncertain. The CDR3 spans 13 residues. Trimming took off 1 base at V and 8 bases at J, with 11 bases between the two ends. The V gene's germline CDR1 is LGHNA and CDR2 YNFKEQ. Here the CDR3 reads CASSQGGYQGYTF. The CDR3 DNA sequence: TGTGCCAGCAGCCAAGGAGGGTATCAGGGCTACACCTTC.

V and J are TRBV13 and TRBJ2-2; 10 positions match TRBD1. CDR1 and CDR2 from the germline V gene are PRHDT and FYEKMQ (reference sequence). V lost 7 bases and J lost 0; bases outside the gene matches: 14. CDR3 length equals 19 residues. CDR3 protein: CASTEGGGQGVSNTGELFF. As DNA, the CDR3 is TGTGCCAGCACCGAGGGAGGCGGACAGGGGGTATCGAACACCGGGGAGCTGTTTTTT.

This clone was detected once. The chain recombines TRBV23-1 with TRBJ1-4, with D perhaps TRBD1 (6 bases). TRBV23-1 is given ORF status, its function remaining uncertain. The V end lost 3 bases, the J end lost 0 bases, and 14 bases lay between the germline ends. The CDR3 contains 17 residues. CDR3 nucleotides: TGCGCCAGCAGTCAGCCTGACAGGAAGGCAACTAATGAAAAACTGTTTTTT. Translated: CASSQPDRKATNEKLFF.

The chain is built from TRBV27 and TRBJ2-7, with D tentatively TRBD1 (5 bases). This CDR3 is built from 13 residues. With 5 bases removed from V and 6 bases from J, the gap between germline ends came to 14 bases. Germline loops: CDR1 MNHEY, CDR2 SMNVEV (reference sequence). CDR3 sequence: CASSPSRVFEQYF. CDR3 nucleotides: TGTGCCAGCAGTCCATCCAGGGTATTCGAGCAGTACTTC.

The chain carries TRBV5-1 and TRBJ2-6; 9 positions match TRBD1. V lost 6 bases and J lost 0; bases outside the gene matches: 7. Per the germline V gene, CDR1 is SGHRS and CDR2 is YFSETQ. CDR3 length: 17 amino acids. The CDR3 sequence: CASNPGQGLSGANVLTF. The CDR3 region has the DNA TGCGCCAGCAATCCGGGACAGGGCCTCTCTGGGGCCAACGTCCTGACTTTC.

This chain uses TRBV13 with TRBJ2-5; D tentatively reads TRBD1 or TRBD2 (5 bases each). Trimming removed 3 bases from V and 2 bases from J, with 10 bases in between. CDR3 length equals 14 residues. Germline V CDR1 and CDR2: PRHDT, FYEKMQ (reference sequence). In DNA form, the CDR3 reads TGTGCCAGCAGCTTCCGGGACGGACAAGAGACCCAGTACTTC. Protein sequence: CASSFRDGQETQYF.

The rearrangement joins TRBV27 to TRBJ2-6; 7 positions agree with TRBD1. J gave up 0 bases and V 5 bases, and 10 bases lay outside the gene matches. This CDR3 region has 18 residues. Per the germline V gene, CDR1 is MNHEY and CDR2 is SMNVEV (reference sequence). The CDR3 here is CASSDVRTGSSGANVLTF. For the CDR3, the DNA is TGTGCCAGCAGTGACGTTCGGACAGGTTCCTCTGGGGCCAACGTCCTGACTTTC.

The gene calls are TRBV14 and TRBJ2-5; D is uncertain. The germline V gene encodes CDR1 SGHDN and CDR2 FVKESK. Between the trimmed V and J ends, which lost 1 base and 6 bases, there was a span of 3 bases. The CDR3 spans 11 residues. The CDR3 region is CASSQGQTQYF. In DNA, the CDR3 is TGTGCCAGCAGCCAAGGACAGACCCAGTACTTC.

In this sample, this clone turned up a few times. The rearrangement links TRBV2 to TRBJ1-4; D call uncertain. The V gene lost 3 bases and the J gene lost 7 bases, with 3 bases spanning the gap. In germline, CDR1 is SNHLY, CDR2 FYNNEI. The CDR3 has 11 amino acids. CDR3 residues: CASSEGEKLFF. The CDR3 nucleotides are TGTGCCAGCAGTGAGGGTGAAAAACTGTTTTTT.